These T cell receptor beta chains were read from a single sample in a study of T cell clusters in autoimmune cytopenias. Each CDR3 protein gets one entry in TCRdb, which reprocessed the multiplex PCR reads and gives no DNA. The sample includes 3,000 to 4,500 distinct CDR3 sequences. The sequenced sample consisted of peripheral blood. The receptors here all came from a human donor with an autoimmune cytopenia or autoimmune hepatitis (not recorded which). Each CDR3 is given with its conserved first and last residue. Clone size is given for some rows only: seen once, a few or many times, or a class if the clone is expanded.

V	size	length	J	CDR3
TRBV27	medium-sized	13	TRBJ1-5	CASSQRGDQPQHF
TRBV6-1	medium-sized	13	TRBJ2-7	CASRGQVDYEQYF
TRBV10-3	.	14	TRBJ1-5	CAIWDGLRDQPQHF
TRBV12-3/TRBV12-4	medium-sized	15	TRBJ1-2	CASSAARRPNYGYTF
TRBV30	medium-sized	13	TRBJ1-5	CAWGDRGDQPQHF
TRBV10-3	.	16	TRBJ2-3	CAISESSGGPPNTQYF
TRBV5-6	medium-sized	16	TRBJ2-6	CASSLVGGPGANVLTF
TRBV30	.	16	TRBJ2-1	CAWRSGTSGGANEQFF
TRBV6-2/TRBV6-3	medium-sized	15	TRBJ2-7	CASSQDGKKDYEQYF
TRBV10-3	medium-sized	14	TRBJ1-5	CASSVGGSNQPQHF
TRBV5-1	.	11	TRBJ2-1	CASSLESEQFF
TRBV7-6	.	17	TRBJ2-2	CASSSTVAGGQTGELFF
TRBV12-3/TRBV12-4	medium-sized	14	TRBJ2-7	CASSRTASAYEQYF
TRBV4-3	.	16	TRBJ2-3	CASSQDVGVDTDTQYF
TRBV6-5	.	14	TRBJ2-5	CASKWTGSQETQYF
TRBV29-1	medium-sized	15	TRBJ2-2	CSVVFRGIDTGELFF
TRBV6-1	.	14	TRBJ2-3	CASIRALSTDTQYF
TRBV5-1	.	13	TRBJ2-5	CASSWRAQETQYF
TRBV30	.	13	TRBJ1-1	CAWMKGRLTEAFF
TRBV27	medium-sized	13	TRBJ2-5	CASRGRGGETQYF
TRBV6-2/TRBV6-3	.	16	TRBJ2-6	CASALGWTSGANVLTF
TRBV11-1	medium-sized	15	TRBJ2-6	CASSLRGNGANVLTF
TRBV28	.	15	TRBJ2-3	CASSFAAGGTDTQYF
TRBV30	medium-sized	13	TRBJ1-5	CAWSRGENQPQHF
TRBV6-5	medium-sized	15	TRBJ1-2	CASSYRGTNRRGYTF
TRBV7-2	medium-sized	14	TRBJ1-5	CASSLGTANQPQHF
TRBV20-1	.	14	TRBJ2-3	CSARKGEGTDTQYF
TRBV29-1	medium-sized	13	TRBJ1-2	CSARGQTNYGYTF
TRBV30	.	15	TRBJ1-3	CACQPGGLSGNTIYF
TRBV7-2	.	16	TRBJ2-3	CASSFSSGGATDTQYF
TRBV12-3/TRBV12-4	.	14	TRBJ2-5	CASSLQGLQETQYF